The 27 T cell receptor beta chains in this list originate from one sample, sequenced in a study of naive and memory T cell subsets. Study-wide findings and caveats: Naive repertoires, especially CD8, held a few larger clonotypes, possibly memory cells re-expressing CD45RA.

Two oligonucleotides, mixed equimolar, formed the beta constant-region primer covering TRBC1 and TRBC2. Nested alpha and beta constant-region primers with the SP2 primer drove four PCR rounds on ligated cDNA. From the UMI-ligation and nested PCR reads, TCRdb called clonotypes with MiXCR, one entry per CDR3 protein. This table holds approximately 150,000 distinct CDR3 sequences, 15% to 25% found once. These receptors have no identified antigens. What was sequenced was naive CD8+ T cells from blood. These receptors were collected from a human donor in good health.

This chain joins TRBV7-9 and TRBJ1-5, with a possible D match to TRBD1 (5 bases). V lost 5 bases and J 4 bases, leaving 9 bases between the germline ends. Germline CDR1 SEHNR, CDR2 FQNEAQ (reference sequence). This CDR3 contains 13 residues. CDR3 sequence (DNA): TGTGCCAGCAGCCCGGGGGTTAATCAGCCCCAGCATTTT. Translation: CASSPGVNQPQHF.

This clonotype was seen at least ten times. The chain joins TRBV19 to TRBJ1-1; D not certain. With 5 bases removed from V and 4 bases from J, the gap between germline ends came to 8 bases. Germline V CDR1 and CDR2: LNHDA, SQIVND (reference sequence). This CDR3 spans 12 amino acids. The CDR3 sequence is CASSGRGTEAFF. For the CDR3, the DNA is TGTGCCAGTAGTGGACGAGGCACTGAAGCTTTCTTT.

A few counts support this clonotype. This chain uses TRBV7-6 with TRBJ2-1; the D is unclear. This CDR3 is built from 13 residues. The germline V and J ends were trimmed by 5 bases and 10 bases, with 15 bases remaining between them. Germline V gene sequence: CDR1 SGHVS, CDR2 FNYEAQ. The chain's CDR3 is CASSPGPVVEQFF. Written as DNA, the CDR3 is TGTGCCAGCAGCCCGGGCCCCGTGGTGGAGCAGTTCTTC.

V usage is TRBV4-1 and J usage is TRBJ1-1; D is undetermined. The CDR3 contains 14 residues. V lost 0 bases and J lost 4, with 9 bases in between. Germline lookup yields CDR1 MGHRA and CDR2 YSYEKL. CDR3 sequence: CASSQEGPGTEAFF. In nucleotides, the CDR3 is TGCGCCAGCAGCCAAGAAGGGCCAGGCACTGAAGCTTTCTTT.

The chain links TRBV6-6 to TRBJ1-1; D unresolved. The CDR3 is 11 amino acids. Germline assignment: CDR1 MNHNY and CDR2 SVGAGI (reference sequence). Trimming took off 5 bases at V and 3 bases at J, with 4 bases between the two ends. The CDR3 nucleotides read TGTGCCAGCAGTGAGGACACTGAAGCTTTCTTT. The encoded protein is CASSEDTEAFF.

The rearrangement joins TRBV6-5 to TRBJ2-7, with D tentatively TRBD1 (5 bases). This CDR3 region has 13 residues. V was trimmed by 2 bases and J by 2 bases, leaving 7 bases between them. Germline V lookup: CDR1 MNHEY, CDR2 SVGAGI. This CDR3 is CASSYDRTYEQYF. CDR3 bases: TGTGCCAGCAGTTACGACAGAACCTACGAGCAGTACTTC.

This clonotype was found many times. V usage is TRBV5-1 and J usage is TRBJ2-5; possibly TRBD2 for D (5 bases). CDR1 is SGHRS, CDR2 YFSETQ, per germline. This CDR3 has 16 residues. Trimming pared 1 base from V and 2 bases from J, leaving 15 bases between. The CDR3: CASSLQLAHSQETQYF. DNA of the CDR3: TGCGCCAGCAGCTTGCAGCTAGCCCATAGTCAAGAGACCCAGTACTTC.

This clonotype was observed a handful of times. The chain employs TRBV11-3 and TRBJ1-2; D is unresolved. In germline, CDR1 is SGHNT, CDR2 YENEEA. The V end lost 3 bases, the J end lost 4 bases, and 12 bases lay between the germline ends. The CDR3 has 14 residues. The CDR3 protein is CASSFLLASYGYTF. CDR3 sequence (DNA): TGTGCCAGCAGCTTTCTACTGGCAAGCTATGGCTACACCTTC.

The V call is TRBV29-1, the J call TRBJ2-4; no firm D call. In germline, CDR1 is SQVTM, CDR2 ANQGSEA. The ends were cut back, 6 bases at V and 6 bases at J, with 15 bases in the middle. This CDR3 has 13 residues. CDR3 sequence: CSVTPLNLNIQYF. The CDR3 bases are TGCAGCGTCACCCCGCTGAACCTAAACATTCAGTACTTC.

The chain carries TRBV12-3 or TRBV12-4 and TRBJ2-3, with D possibly being TRBD1 (6 bases). This CDR3 comprises 14 residues. V was cut by 6 bases and J by 4 bases, with 14 bases left in between. CDR3 residues: CASRPAYRADTQYF. Written as DNA, the CDR3 is TGTGCCAGCAGACCAGCATACAGGGCAGATACGCAGTATTTT.

V and J are TRBV6-5 and TRBJ1-2; D perhaps matches TRBD1 (5 bases). Germline V gene sequence: CDR1 MNHEY, CDR2 SVGAGI. The CDR3 has 16 amino acids. V lost 5 bases to trimming and J lost 1 base, with 17 bases between them. In nucleotides, the CDR3 is TGTGCCAGCAGTGCCGGGGCCAGCACCCTTAACTATGGCTACACCTTC. Its protein is CASSAGASTLNYGYTF.

CDR3 sequence: CSVEFSLSEGALNEQFF. The CDR3 nucleotides are TGCAGCGTTGAATTTTCCCTCAGTGAGGGGGCGCTTAATGAGCAGTTCTTC. This chain uses TRBV29-1 with TRBJ2-1; 7 nucleotides align to TRBD1. Trimming took 2 bases from V and 7 from J; bases not matched to a gene: 17. Germline-derived CDR1 and CDR2 are SQVTM and ANQGSEA. The CDR3 has 17 amino acids.

The gene calls are TRBV20-1 and TRBJ2-3; 7 bases agree with TRBD1. CDR3 length: 15 residues. Germline V gives CDR1 DFQATT, CDR2 SNEGSKA (reference sequence). V was clipped by 2 bases and J by 5 bases; unmatched bases: 10. DNA of the CDR3: TGCAGTGCTAGAACAGGACAGGTGGCCTTAGATACGCAGTATTTT. This gives the protein CSARTGQVALDTQYF.

The rearrangement links TRBV30 to TRBJ2-3; no reliable D call. V was trimmed by 0 bases and J by 2 bases, leaving 9 bases between them. CDR3 length: 14 amino acids. Germline CDR1 and CDR2: GTSNPN and SVGIG (reference sequence). DNA for the CDR3: TGTGCCTGGAGTGTAGTACACATCACAGATACGCAGTATTTT. Its translation: CAWSVVHITDTQYF.

This clonotype has only a few counts. V is TRBV7-9 and J is TRBJ1-5; D perhaps matches TRBD1 (6 bases). Trimming shortened V by 5 bases and J by 7 bases, and 12 bases separated the two germline ends. CDR3 length: 13 amino acids. Germline-derived CDR1 and CDR2 are SEHNR and FQNEAQ (reference sequence). CDR3 region: CASSGQGQQPQHF. CDR3 coding DNA: TGTGCCAGCAGCGGACAAGGACAGCAGCCCCAGCATTTT.

DNA of the CDR3: TGTGCCAGCAGCCAAGCTTTCCATGAGCAGTTCTTC. Amino acids: CASSQAFHEQFF. The chain joins TRBV14 to TRBJ2-1; D uncertain. The CDR3 totals 12 residues. Per the germline V gene, CDR1 is SGHDN and CDR2 is FVKESK. Trimming pared 1 base from V and 8 bases from J, leaving 6 bases between.

This clonotype was observed at least ten times. The V gene is TRBV7-6, the J gene TRBJ2-1, with TRBD2 identical over 10 bases. V dropped 4 bases and J dropped 0; count of bases not matched to a gene: 9. Per germline, CDR1 SGHVS and CDR2 FNYEAQ. CDR3 length: 18 residues. CDR3 DNA: TGTGCCAGCAGCTCCAGAACCGGACTAGCGGTCTCCTACAATGAGCAGTTCTTC. It translates to CASSSRTGLAVSYNEQFF.

This clonotype was counted only a few times. V is TRBV7-8 and J is TRBJ2-7; 8 bases are a match to TRBD1. The ends lost 3 bases at V and 1 base at J; junction bases unmatched: 2. Germline values: CDR1 SGHVS, CDR2 FQNEAQ. CDR3 size: 14 residues. CDR3 amino acids: CASSFRDRSYEQYF. CDR3 sequence (DNA): TGTGCCAGCAGCTTCCGGGACAGGTCCTACGAGCAGTACTTC.

The rearrangement uses TRBV7-3 and TRBJ2-5, with TRBD2 matching over 13 bases. There are 17 residues in the CDR3. Unmatched junction bases numbered 11, after V lost 5 bases and J lost 5 bases. The V gene's germline CDR1 is SGHTA and CDR2 FQGTGA. CDR3 nucleotides: TGTGCCAGCAGCCCCAGGCCCGGACTAGCGGGAGACGAGACCCAGTACTTC. This encodes CASSPRPGLAGDETQYF.

In this sample, this clonotype turned up many times. This chain links TRBV29-1 with TRBJ2-7; 7 positions match TRBD1. V shed 0 bases, J shed 2 bases, and the junction held 7 bases outside the gene matches. Germline lookup yields CDR1 SQVTM and CDR2 ANQGSEA. The CDR3 sequence is 15 residues long. CDR3 bases: TGCAGCGTTGAAGAATGGGACAGCGCCACCTACGAGCAGTACTTC. Amino acid sequence: CSVEEWDSATYEQYF.

The rearrangement joins TRBV28 to TRBJ2-1; D call uncertain. This CDR3 is 13 amino acids long. Germline V lookup: CDR1 MDHEN, CDR2 SYDVKM. Between the trimmed V and J ends, which lost 6 bases and 7 bases, there was a span of 13 bases. In nucleotides, the CDR3 is TGTGCCAGCAGGCACGATCCCCGGAATGAGCAGTTCTTC. Its translation is CASRHDPRNEQFF.

There are a few counts of this clonotype. The chain employs TRBV6-1 and TRBJ1-1; D might be TRBD1 (5 bases). The ends were cut back, 6 bases at V and 7 bases at J, with 24 bases in the middle. The CDR3 is made up of 16 amino acids. Looked up from germline, CDR1 is MNHNS and CDR2 is SASEGT. CDR3 in DNA: TGTGCCAGCAGCCCATCATCGGGGGTTCGGCAAGGTGAAGCTTTCTTT. Translated: CASSPSSGVRQGEAFF.

DNA for the CDR3: TGTGCCAGCAGTTTAGAGCGGTGGGACTATGGCTACACCTTC. This sequence encodes CASSLERWDYGYTF. V is TRBV28 and J is TRBJ1-2; D is ambiguous. V lost 2 bases to trimming and J lost 3 bases, with 10 bases between them. Germline V lookup: CDR1 MDHEN, CDR2 SYDVKM. The CDR3 sequence is 14 residues long.

The CDR3 protein is CASSHPLTDYTEAFF. The CDR3 nucleotides read TGTGCCAGCAGCCACCCCTTGACCGATTACACTGAAGCTTTCTTT. This chain connects TRBV12-3 or TRBV12-4 to TRBJ1-1; no firm D call. The V gene lost 6 bases and the J gene lost 3 bases, with 17 bases spanning the gap. The CDR3 is 15 amino acids.

Only a few counts were recorded for this clonotype. The CDR3 nucleotides are TGTGCCAGCAGTTTATCGGCCAGGGGAGGAGAGACCCAGTACTTC. Encoded protein: CASSLSARGGETQYF. The chain combines TRBV28 with TRBJ2-5, with D possibly being TRBD1 or TRBD2 (6 bases each). The CDR3 consists of 15 residues. The V end lost 1 base, the J end lost 4 bases, and 13 bases lay between the germline ends. The V gene's germline CDR1 is MDHEN and CDR2 SYDVKM.

The gene calls are TRBV2 and TRBJ1-5; D may be TRBD1 (5 bases). The CDR3 is 14 residues long. Per germline, CDR1 SNHLY and CDR2 FYNNEI. V was pared by 2 bases and J by 4 bases, with 9 bases between. CDR3: CASSEWTSNQPQHF. The CDR3 DNA reads as TGTGCCAGCAGTGAATGGACAAGTAATCAGCCCCAGCATTTT.

This clonotype occurred a few times. The rearrangement uses TRBV6-1 and TRBJ2-7; the match to TRBD1 covers 12 bases. Germline V gives CDR1 MNHNS, CDR2 SASEGT. The CDR3 is 16 residues long. Trimming took 5 bases from V and 2 from J; bases not matched to a gene: 7. In DNA, the CDR3 is TGTGCCAGCAGTAGCAACCGGGACAGGGGGCCCTACGAGCAGTACTTC. It is translated as CASSSNRDRGPYEQYF.